This T cell receptor (beta chain) was profiled in a study of graft-versus-host responses after intestinal transplantation. Method: immunoSEQ multiplex PCR; TCRdb's copy keeps in-frame clones and lacks some. The sample holds roughly 98,000 clones, 85% to 95% seen once. This clone was seen a single time. Its target is not known. The CDR3 has 16 amino acids. Germline values: CDR1 SGHVS, CDR2 FNYEAQ. The ends were cut back, 0 bases at V and 4 bases at J, with 12 bases in the middle. Sequenced here: unstimulated CD8+ T cells sorted from spleen or lymph node cells, sampled before transplant. The origin of this receptor is a human donor who was the organ donor for an intestinal transplant. The chain carries TRBV7-6 and TRBJ2-2; maybe TRBD2 (5 bases). The chain's CDR3 is CASSLAELRATGELFF. The CDR3 DNA reads TGTGCCAGCAGCTTAGCGGAGTTGAGGGCCACCGGGGAGCTGTTTTTT.